Sequencing of this TCR beta chain was carried out in a study of blood T cells in healthy people across ages. Peripheral blood was drawn, ten milliliters per donor. Using a J-beta primer mix together with a sample-barcoded 5' primer, a second PCR was run for roughly 6 to 12 cycles. Through a template-switch adaptor with 12 random nucleotides, each cDNA molecule received a tag. Sequencing of every sample gave 2.5 million or more CDR3-containing paired-end reads. One entry per CDR3 protein, called by TCRdb with MiXCR from the 5' RACE reads. The sample includes roughly 2 million distinct CDR3 sequences, roughly 52% of them seen just once. There are a few counts of this clonotype. This CDR3 is 15 amino acids long. Germline V CDR1 and CDR2: MNHEY, SVGEGT. The J segment lost 4 bases and the V segment lost 5 bases, leaving 8 bases of the junction unmatched.

This clonotype originated in a woman in her thirties or forties in good health. This sequence joins TRBV6-2 or TRBV6-3 and TRBJ2-3; 8 bases are shared with TRBD2. Sequenced sample: blood. CDR3 coding DNA: TGTGCCAGCAGTACCGGGACTAGTCGTGCAGATACGCAGTATTTT. This translates into CASSTGTSRADTQYF.